This T cell receptor (beta chain) was profiled in a study of control samples from healthy donors and cancer patients. Looked up from germline, CDR1 is MNHEY and CDR2 is SMNVEV (reference sequence). V was clipped by 3 bases and J by 0 bases, with 5 bases between them. The CDR3 sequence is 13 residues long. Profiled with immunoSEQ multiplex PCR; TCRdb holds only in-frame clones, not every one. The sample holds 100,000 to 150,000 clones, around nine tenths seen once. The origin of this receptor is a man between 50 and 59 years old with head and neck cancer. The J gene is TRBJ2-5, the V gene TRBV27; D unclear. The sequenced sample was PBMCs. As DNA, the CDR3 is TGTGCCAGCAGTTTCCAGTACCAAGAGACCCAGTACTTC. It codes for CASSFQYQETQYF.